This is a list of T cell receptor beta chains from one sample in a study of tumor-infiltrating lymphocytes in primary liver carcinoma. One entry per CDR3 protein, called by TCRdb with MiXCR from the multiplex PCR reads. This repertoire shows approximately 110,000 distinct CDR3 sequences, 50% to 80% found once; its top ten account for 8.4%. The specimen sequenced was liver tumor tissue from sampling region 3. Source of these receptors: a woman aged 55 to 70 with primary liver carcinoma and hepatitis B virus infection. Each CDR3 is given with its conserved first and last residue. A D gene is named only where the DNA matches it firmly. Size tells how often a clone was seen (once, few, many) or the class of an expanded clone, and some rows leave it out.

j_gene,abundance,v_gene,d_gene,CDR3aa,CDR3nt
TRBJ2-6,many,TRBV2,TRBD1,CASSKTGGSGANVLTF,TGTGCCAGCAGCAAGACAGGGGGCTCTGGGGCCAACGTCCTGACTTTC
TRBJ2-7,many,TRBV12-3/TRBV12-4,NA,CASSQTSYEQYF,TGTGCCAGCAGCCAGACCAGCTACGAGCAGTACTTC
TRBJ2-5,NA,TRBV10-3,NA,CAMGRPGQVTQYF,TGTGCCATGGGACGGCCCGGCCAAGTGACCCAGTACTTC
TRBJ2-3,NA,TRBV11-2,NA,CARGLDRIDTQYF,TGTGCCAGGGGCTTAGATAGAATAGATACGCAGTATTTT
TRBJ2-2,few,TRBV13,NA,CASSPGMGDTGELFF,TGTGCCAGCAGCCCCGGAATGGGGGACACCGGGGAGCTGTTTTTT
TRBJ2-2,NA,TRBV7-2,NA,CASSPIRTVGELFF,TGTGCCAGCAGCCCAATTCGGACGGTCGGGGAGCTGTTTTTT
TRBJ2-3,NA,TRBV11-2,NA,CASRWIGSTGTQYF,TGTGCCAGCCGGTGGATAGGGAGCACAGGTACGCAGTATTTT
TRBJ1-6,many,TRBV11-2,NA,CASSSARGVGSPLHF,TGTGCCAGCAGCTCCGCCCGGGGTGTGGGTTCACCCCTCCACTTT
TRBJ1-5,NA,TRBV6-5,NA,CPSSYSIKSNQSQHF,TGTCCCAGCAGTTACTCGATAAAGAGCAATCAGTCCCAGCATTTT
TRBJ1-3,many,TRBV5-4,NA,CASSPGTTNTIYF,TGTGCCAGCAGCCCCGGGACAACCAACACCATATATTTT
TRBJ1-2,few,TRBV7-9,TRBD1,CASSWDSYGYTF,TGTGCCAGCAGCTGGGACAGTTATGGCTACACCTTC
TRBJ2-5,NA,TRBV11-2,NA,CASSKQASPQETRYF,TGTGCCAGCAGCAAGCAGGCTAGCCCCCAAGAGACCCGGTACTTC
TRBJ2-3,NA,TRBV5-4,TRBD2,CASSLRPSGTDTDTQCF,TGTGCCAGCAGCTTGAGGCCTAGCGGGACCGACACAGATACGCAGTGTTTT
TRBJ2-1,many,TRBV29-1,TRBD2,CSVEEGSGRAYNEQFF,TGCAGCGTTGAAGAAGGGAGCGGGAGGGCCTACAATGAGCAGTTCTTC
TRBJ2-3,NA,TRBV28,NA,CASSLGQFPVPKRTDTQYF,TGTGCCAGCAGTTTGGGGCAGTTCCCAGTCCCCAAACGGACAGATACGCAGTATTTT
TRBJ2-3,NA,TRBV12-5,NA,CASGLVGPGRNTQYF,TGTGCTAGTGGTTTGGTAGGGCCAGGGCGAAATACGCAGTATTTT
TRBJ1-2,many,TRBV28,NA,CASSQTGKHGYTF,TGTGCCAGCAGTCAGACGGGCAAGCATGGCTACACCTTC
TRBJ2-3,NA,TRBV30,NA,CAWSPAISTDTQYF,TGTGCCTGGAGTCCAGCGATTAGCACAGATACGCAGTATTTT
TRBJ1-2,many,TRBV6-6,TRBD1,CASSSASTGGSGYTF,TGTGCCAGCAGTTCCGCCTCGACAGGGGGCTCTGGCTACACCTTC
TRBJ1-1,many,TRBV30,NA,CAWRSVGWGNTEAFF,TGTGCCTGGAGATCCGTGGGGTGGGGGAACACTGAAGCTTTCTTT
TRBJ2-7,many,TRBV18,NA,CASSLGRSLEQYF,TGTGCCAGCTCGCTCGGACGGAGCTTGGAGCAGTACTTC
TRBJ2-6,NA,TRBV11-2,TRBD1,CAGTPTGQWTGANVLTF,TGTGCCGGTACCCCGACGGGACAGTGGACTGGGGCCAACGTCCTGACTTTC
TRBJ2-3,many,TRBV29-1,NA,CSVDVESRTDTQYF,TGCAGCGTTGACGTGGAGAGCCGCACAGATACGCAGTATTTT
TRBJ2-7,NA,TRBV11-3,NA,CVSSPRDSKYEQYF,TGTGTCAGCAGCCCGCGGGACAGTAAGTACGAGCAGTACTTC
TRBJ1-5,NA,TRBV25-1,TRBD1,CASRDRASNQPQHF,TGTGCCAGCCGGGACAGGGCTTCCAATCAGCCCCAGCATTTT
TRBJ2-2,NA,TRBV6-2/TRBV6-3,TRBD2,CASSSLAGAATEELFF,TGTGCCAGCAGTTCGTTAGCGGGAGCGGCCACCGAGGAACTGTTTTTT
TRBJ1-4,many,TRBV6-1,NA,CASSPSRRGTTNEKLFF,TGTGCCAGCAGTCCATCCCGCCGAGGGACAACTAATGAAAAACTGTTTTTT
TRBJ1-1,NA,TRBV28,NA,CASSSTGGENTETFF,TGTGCCAGCAGTTCGACAGGTGGTGAGAACACTGAAACTTTCTTT
TRBJ2-1,NA,TRBV28,TRBD2,CASSIVGTSGKNEQFF,TGTGCATCAAGTATTGTGGGGACTAGCGGGAAAAATGAGCAGTTCTTC
TRBJ2-3,few,TRBV28,NA,CASSSFGGHLGQVEYF,TGTGCCAGCAGTTCCTTCGGAGGGCACTTGGGGCAAGTCGAGTATTTT
TRBJ2-2,NA,TRBV5-1,NA,CASSLAGQRNTGELFF,TGCGCCAGCAGTTTGGCGGGACAGAGGAACACCGGGGAGCTGTTTTTT
TRBJ2-3,many,TRBV11-2,TRBD2,CASSLTGLAGGPTDTQYF,TGTGCCAGCAGCTTAACGGGACTAGCGGGAGGGCCGACAGATACGCAGTATTTT
TRBJ1-6,NA,TRBV9,NA,CASSVVSASGSPLHF,TGTGCCAGCAGCGTAGTGTCTGCCTCAGGGTCACCCCTCCACTTT
TRBJ2-6,NA,TRBV2,TRBD2,CASGGGSGANVLTF,TGTGCCAGCGGGGGGGGGAGTGGGGCCAACGTCCTGACTTTC
TRBJ1-1,many,TRBV5-1,NA,CASSLGGENEAFF,TGCGCCAGCAGCTTGGGAGGGGAAAATGAAGCTTTCTTT
TRBJ2-3,many,TRBV5-4,NA,CASSLADRGGTSTDTQYF,TGTGCCAGCAGCTTGGCCGACAGGGGAGGGACTAGCACAGATACGCAGTATTTT
TRBJ2-1,few,TRBV7-3,NA,CASSLDGLDRNEQFF,TGTGCCAGCAGCTTAGACGGGCTCGATCGGAATGAGCAGTTCTTC
TRBJ1-5,many,TRBV12-3/TRBV12-4,TRBD1,CASSFGTGETQHF,TGTGCCAGCAGTTTCGGGACAGGGGAAACCCAGCATTTT
TRBJ1-2,NA,TRBV6-6,NA,CACSLDRNYGYTF,TGCGCCTGCAGCCTAGACAGGAACTATGGCTACACCTTC
TRBJ2-7,many,TRBV7-9,NA,CASSLASHHEQYF,TGTGCCAGCAGCTTAGCGAGCCACCACGAGCAGTACTTC
TRBJ1-6,NA,TRBV11-2,NA,CASSLDHNTPLHF,TGTGCCAGCAGTTTAGATCATAATACACCCCTCCACTTT
TRBJ2-2,once,TRBV10-3,NA,CTISESLTGEQFF,TGTACCATCAGTGAGTCGCTCACCGGGGAGCAGTTTTTT
TRBJ1-2,NA,TRBV4-2,NA,CTGSQVRPGAGGYDYTF,TGTACCGGCAGCCAAGTTCGACCAGGGGCCGGTGGCTATGACTACACCTTC
TRBJ2-1,many,TRBV29-1,TRBD2,CSAATSLYNEQFF,TGCAGCGCTGCGACTAGCCTCTACAATGAGCAGTTCTTC
TRBJ1-2,NA,TRBV12-3/TRBV12-4,NA,CASSLPGDDYTF,TGTGCCAGCAGTCTCCCCGGGGATGACTACACCTTC
TRBJ2-2,many,TRBV29-1,NA,CSADILNTGELFF,TGCAGCGCGGACATCCTGAACACCGGGGAGCTGTTTTTT
TRBJ2-3,NA,TRBV11-2,NA,CPSSLVREIDTQCF,TGTCCCAGCAGCTTAGTCAGGGAGATCGATACGCAGTGTTTT
TRBJ2-5,many,TRBV11-2,NA,CASSTWLGGGGETQYF,TGTGCCAGCAGCACCTGGTTGGGCGGAGGGGGGGAGACCCAGTACTTC
TRBJ2-1,NA,TRBV5-6,TRBD2,CTSSLVGGRWYGQFF,TGTACCAGCAGCTTGGTTGGCGGGAGGTGGTATGGGCAGTTCTTC
TRBJ2-5,NA,TRBV7-8,NA,CASCGAVGETQYF,TGTGCCAGCTGCGGAGCAGTCGGGGAGACCCAGTACTTC
TRBJ2-1,NA,TRBV12-3/TRBV12-4,TRBD2,CVSSLDPGLAGGGNEQFF,TGTGTCAGCAGTTTAGACCCGGGGCTAGCGGGGGGCGGTAATGAGCAGTTCTTC
TRBJ2-1,many,TRBV28,NA,CASSHPGHVSYNEQFF,TGTGCCAGCAGTCACCCGGGACACGTCTCCTACAATGAGCAGTTCTTC
TRBJ1-1,few,TRBV11-3,NA,CASSYPLSTEAFF,TGTGCCAGCAGCTACCCGCTAAGCACTGAAGCTTTCTTT
TRBJ1-2,NA,TRBV11-2,NA,CARSSGMEFGYTF,TGTGCCAGAAGTTCCGGGATGGAATTTGGCTACACCTTC